This paragraph reports one TCR beta chain. What antigen it recognizes has not been identified. No much larger clonotype is one base removed from it; base qualities were not supplied. To sequence the TCRbeta CDR3 region, genomic DNA was isolated from the sorted cells. The immunoSEQ Assay was used for sequencing of TCRbeta CDR3 regions. Drawn from immuneACCESS, this table holds only the in-frame rearrangements with V and J called that TCRdb kept. Clones are partly lost; checked studies trace under half to an unresolved V gene and leave the rest unexplained. Recorded for this sample are around 39,000 clones; roughly three quarters of them occurred a single time. Clones ranked in the top ten supply about 24% of the sample. V drops 11 bases and J drops 8 bases, leaving 13 bases in between. Looking up the germline V gene yields CDR1 MNHNS and CDR2 SASEGT. Spanning cysteine to phenylalanine, the CDR3 consists of 12 amino acids. The kept DNA is CDR3 alone, 36 bases in frame from the first base.

Patients with a history of autoimmune disease or receiving systemic immunosuppression were excluded from the trial. In every dose cohort, peripheral blood was drawn for TCR sequencing at baseline, cycle 4 day 1, and cycle 7 day 1. The samples were taken from a phase I, first-in-human, multicenter, open-label dose-escalation trial of ivuxolimab. Adults with locally advanced or metastatic melanoma, renal cell carcinoma, hepatocellular carcinoma or head and neck squamous cell carcinoma were enrolled in the trial. Before TCR sequencing, CD4+ T cells and CD8+ T cells were sorted from peripheral blood as separate populations. This entry is derived from a study of OX40 agonist ivuxolimab in advanced cancers. Turning to the overall study: Ivuxolimab was a fully human IgG2 agonistic monoclonal antibody targeting the costimulatory receptor OX40 (CD134). Peripheral TCRbeta sequencing aimed to test whether ivuxolimab altered TCR sequence diversity and caused clonal T-cell expansion. The paper reports the monotherapy dose-escalation portion (N of about 50 patients) of the phase I ivuxolimab trial. Partial responses were achieved by three dose-escalation patients, of whom one had hepatocellular carcinoma and two had cutaneous melanoma. The dose-escalation cohort was about 83% male with a mean age of about 58 years, ranging from roughly 23 to 80. Intravenous ivuxolimab was administered to patients every 2 weeks at six dose levels: 0.01, 0.1, 0.3, 1.5, 3 and 10 mg/kg. Prior anti-PD-1, anti-PD-L1 or anti-CTLA-4 therapy was permitted, and roughly two fifths of dose-escalation patients had received checkpoint inhibitors. Of the approximately 53 patients in dose escalation, 19 had hepatocellular carcinoma, some 15 had melanoma, 9 had renal cell carcinoma and 9 had head and neck cancer. Summary of the overall study and its limitations: At doses of 0.1 to 3.0 mg/kg, clonal expansion of both CD4+ and CD8+ T cells in blood was seen between baseline and week 6. After ivuxolimab, expanded clones were on average more numerous among CD8+ T cells than among CD4+ T cells. Low levels of normalized T-cell clonal expansion were also seen in some nonresponding patients. The antigen specificity of the peripheral T cells that underwent clonal expansion was not determined. In partial responders in the 0.1-3.0 mg/kg groups, normalized peripheral clonal expansion was found to be among the lowest, especially among CD8+ T cells.

The material sequenced was CD4+ or CD8+ T cells sorted from blood, taken in a trial of the OX40 agonist ivuxolimab. The sequence came from an adult with an advanced solid tumor such as melanoma, head and neck, liver or kidney cancer. Recombination linked TRBV6-1 to TRBJ1-6, and perhaps TRBD1 as D gene, on 6 matching bases. DNA sequence: TGTGCCCACCGGACAGAGCATTCACCCCTCCACTTT. This gives the protein CAHRTEHSPLHF.